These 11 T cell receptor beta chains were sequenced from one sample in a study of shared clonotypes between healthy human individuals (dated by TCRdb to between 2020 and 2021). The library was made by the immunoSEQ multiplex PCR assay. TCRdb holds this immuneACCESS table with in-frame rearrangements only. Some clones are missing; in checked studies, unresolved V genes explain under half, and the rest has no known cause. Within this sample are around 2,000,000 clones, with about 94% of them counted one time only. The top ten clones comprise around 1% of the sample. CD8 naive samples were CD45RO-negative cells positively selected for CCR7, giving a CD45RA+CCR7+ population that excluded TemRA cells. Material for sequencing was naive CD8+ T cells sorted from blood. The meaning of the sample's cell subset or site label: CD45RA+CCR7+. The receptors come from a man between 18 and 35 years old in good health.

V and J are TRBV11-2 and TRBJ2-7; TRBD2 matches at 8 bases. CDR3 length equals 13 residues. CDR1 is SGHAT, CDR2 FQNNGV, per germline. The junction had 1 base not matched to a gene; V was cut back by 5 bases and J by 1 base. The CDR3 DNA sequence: TGTGCCAGCAGCGTAGCGGGATCCTACGAGCAGTACTTC. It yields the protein CASSVAGSYEQYF. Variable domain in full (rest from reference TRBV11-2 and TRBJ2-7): EAGVAQSPRYKIIEKRQSVAFWCNPISGHATLYWYQQILGQGPKLLIQFQNNGVVDDSQLPKDRFSAERLKGVDSTLKIQPAKLEDSAVYLCASSVAGSYEQYFGPGTRLTVT.

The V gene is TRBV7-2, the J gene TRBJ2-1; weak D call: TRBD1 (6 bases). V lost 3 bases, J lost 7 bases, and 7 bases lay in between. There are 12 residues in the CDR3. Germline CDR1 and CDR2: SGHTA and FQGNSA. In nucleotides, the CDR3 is TGTGCCAGCAGCTTCGGGACAAATGAGCAGTTCTTC. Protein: CASSFGTNEQFF. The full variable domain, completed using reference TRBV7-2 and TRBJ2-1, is GAGVSQSPSNKVTEKGKDVELRCDPISGHTALYWYRQSLGQGLEFLIYFQGNSAPDKSGLPSDRFSAERTGGSVSTLTIQRTQQEDSAVYLCASSFGTNEQFFGPGTRLTVL.

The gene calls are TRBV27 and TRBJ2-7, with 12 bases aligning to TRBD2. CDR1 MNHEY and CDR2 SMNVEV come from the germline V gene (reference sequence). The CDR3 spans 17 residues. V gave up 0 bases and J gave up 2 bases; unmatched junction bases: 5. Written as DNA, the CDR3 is TGTGCCAGCAGTTTATCGACTAGCGGGGGCACCCCCTACGAGCAGTACTTC. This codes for CASSLSTSGGTPYEQYF.

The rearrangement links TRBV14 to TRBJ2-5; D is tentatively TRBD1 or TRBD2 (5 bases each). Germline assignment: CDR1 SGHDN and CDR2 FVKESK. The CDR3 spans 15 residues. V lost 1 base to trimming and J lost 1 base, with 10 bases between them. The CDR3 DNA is TGTGCCAGCAGCCAAGTGGGACGGAGCCAAGAGACCCAGTACTTC. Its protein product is CASSQVGRSQETQYF.

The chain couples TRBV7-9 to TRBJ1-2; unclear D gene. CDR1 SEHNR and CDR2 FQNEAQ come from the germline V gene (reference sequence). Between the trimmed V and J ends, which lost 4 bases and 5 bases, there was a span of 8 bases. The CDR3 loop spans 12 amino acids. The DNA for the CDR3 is TGTGCCAGCAGCTCCGAATCGTATGGCTACACCTTC. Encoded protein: CASSSESYGYTF. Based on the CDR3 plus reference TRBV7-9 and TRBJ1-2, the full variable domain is DTGVSQNPRHKITKRGQNVTFRCDPISEHNRLYWYRQTLGQGPEFLTYFQNEAQLEKSRLLSDRFSAERPKGSFSTLEIQRTEQGDSAMYLCASSSESYGYTFGSGTRLTVV.

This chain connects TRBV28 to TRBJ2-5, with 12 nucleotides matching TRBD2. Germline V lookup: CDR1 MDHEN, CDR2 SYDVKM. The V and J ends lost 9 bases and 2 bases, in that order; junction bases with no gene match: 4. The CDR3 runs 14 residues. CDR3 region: CASLAGGRQETQYF. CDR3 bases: TGTGCCAGTCTAGCGGGGGGGAGGCAAGAGACCCAGTACTTC.

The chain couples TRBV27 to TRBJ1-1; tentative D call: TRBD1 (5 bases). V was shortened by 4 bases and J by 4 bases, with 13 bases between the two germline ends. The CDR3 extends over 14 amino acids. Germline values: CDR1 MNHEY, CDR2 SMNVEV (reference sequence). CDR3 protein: CASSSRGAGTEAFF. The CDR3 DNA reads TGTGCCAGCAGTTCTCGAGGGGCAGGCACTGAAGCTTTCTTT.

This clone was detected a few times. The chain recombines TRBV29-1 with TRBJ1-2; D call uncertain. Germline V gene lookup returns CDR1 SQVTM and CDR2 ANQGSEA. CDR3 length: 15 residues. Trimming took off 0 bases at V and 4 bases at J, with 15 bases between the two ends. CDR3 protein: CSVEDYIQDGYGYTF. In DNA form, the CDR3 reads TGCAGCGTTGAAGACTACATCCAAGACGGCTATGGCTACACCTTC.

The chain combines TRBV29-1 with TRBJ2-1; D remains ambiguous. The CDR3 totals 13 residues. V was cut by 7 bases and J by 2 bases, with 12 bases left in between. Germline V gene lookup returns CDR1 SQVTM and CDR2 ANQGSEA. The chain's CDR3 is CSAEAYTYNEQFF. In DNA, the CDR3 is TGCAGCGCCGAAGCGTATACCTACAATGAGCAGTTCTTC.

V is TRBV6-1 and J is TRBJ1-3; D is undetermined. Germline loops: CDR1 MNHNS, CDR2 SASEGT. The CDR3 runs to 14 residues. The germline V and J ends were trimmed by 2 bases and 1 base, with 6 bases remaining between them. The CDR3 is CASSEPPSGNTIYF. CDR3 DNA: TGTGCCAGCAGTGAACCGCCATCTGGAAACACCATATATTTT.

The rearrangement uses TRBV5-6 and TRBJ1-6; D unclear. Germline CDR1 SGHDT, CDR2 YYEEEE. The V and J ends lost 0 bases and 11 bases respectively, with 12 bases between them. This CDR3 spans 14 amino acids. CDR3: CASSLATVGTPLHF. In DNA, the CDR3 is TGTGCCAGCAGCTTGGCAACAGTGGGGACACCCCTCCACTTT.